The next 32 T cell receptor beta chains were all read from a single sample in a study of T-cell memory formation after mild COVID-19. In TCRdb, the 5' RACE reads were re-called with MiXCR into one record per CDR3 protein. The data hold fewer than 600,000 distinct CDR3 sequences, with about 22% observed a single time. The sample comprised PBMCs or a T cell subset sorted from them (not recorded which). The receptor source for this set is an adult woman who had mild COVID-19 (a few samples of this study predate the infection). Cell type and time point are not known.

In its sample, this clonotype was seen a few times. This chain links TRBV11-2 with TRBJ2-7, with 11 bases identical to TRBD2. This CDR3 has 15 amino acids. CDR1 is SGHAT, CDR2 FQNNGV, per germline. J was trimmed by 5 bases and V by 1 base; bases with no gene match: 4. The CDR3 loop is CASSLALAGVHEQYF. DNA for the CDR3: TGTGCCAGCAGCTTAGCACTAGCGGGGGTGCACGAGCAGTACTTC.

This chain links TRBV29-1 with TRBJ2-1; TRBD2 matches 11 bases. CDR1 SQVTM and CDR2 ANQGSEA come from the germline V gene. The CDR3 is 18 residues long. The V and J ends lost 3 bases and 3 bases, in that order; junction bases with no gene match: 13. The CDR3 protein is CSVEGLAEGKRDYNEQFF. CDR3 DNA: TGCAGCGTTGAGGGACTAGCGGAAGGAAAGAGGGACTACAATGAGCAGTTCTTC.

This clonotype was counted only a few times. The chain employs TRBV5-1 and TRBJ2-3; either TRBD1 or TRBD2 may supply D (5 bases each). Trimming took off 0 bases at V and 1 base at J, with 15 bases between the two ends. The CDR3 spans 17 residues. Germline V gene sequence: CDR1 SGHRS, CDR2 YFSETQ. CDR3 nucleotides: TGCGCCAGCAGCTTGGTCGTGGGGACGGGGCGCACAGATACGCAGTATTTT. It specifies CASSLVVGTGRTDTQYF. The whole variable domain, filled in from reference TRBV5-1 and TRBJ2-3, reads KAGVTQTPRYLIKTRGQQVTLSCSPISGHRSVSWYQQTPGQGLQFLFEYFSETQRNKGNFPGRFSGRQFSNSRSEMNVSTLELGDSALYLCASSLVVGTGRTDTQYFGPGTRLTVL.

The V gene is TRBV7-9, the J gene TRBJ2-7; 8 bases align to TRBD2. This CDR3 comprises 14 residues. Germline CDR1 is SEHNR and CDR2 is FQNEAQ (reference sequence). The ends lost 10 bases at V and 2 bases at J; junction bases unmatched: 10. The CDR3 DNA sequence: TGTGCCACCTCACAAAGTAGCGGGACCTACGAGCAGTACTTC. It encodes CATSQSSGTYEQYF.

This clonotype has only a few counts. The chain employs TRBV10-3 and TRBJ1-2; D gene unclear. CDR3 length equals 12 residues. From germline, CDR1 is ENHRY and CDR2 SYGVKD. The V end lost 0 bases, the J end lost 4 bases, and 3 bases lay between the germline ends. Written as DNA, the CDR3 is TGTGCCATCAGTGAGTCTGGCTATGGCTACACCTTC. Translating it yields CAISESGYGYTF.

This clonotype was detected a few times. The rearrangement joins TRBV5-6 to TRBJ2-7; D perhaps matches TRBD1 (5 bases). Trimming took 2 bases from V and 5 from J, leaving 20 bases between them. CDR1 SGHDT and CDR2 YYEEEE come from the germline V gene. The CDR3 has 16 residues. In nucleotides, the CDR3 is TGTGCCAGCAGCTTCATATATGAGGCAGTGGGGCACGAGCAGTACTTC. Its translation is CASSFIYEAVGHEQYF.

This clonotype came up a few times. The chain joins TRBV24-1 to TRBJ2-5; 10 bases fit TRBD1. The CDR3 sequence is 15 residues long. Looked up from germline, CDR1 is KGHDR and CDR2 is SFDVKD. The V and J ends lost 5 bases and 5 bases, in that order; junction bases with no gene match: 7. The CDR3 DNA follows: TGTGCCACCAGTGCACCGGGACAGGGGTCGGAGACCCAGTACTTC. Protein sequence: CATSAPGQGSETQYF.

V and J are TRBV5-1 and TRBJ2-3; D not certain. Germline loops: CDR1 SGHRS, CDR2 YFSETQ. Trimming removed 0 bases from V and 3 bases from J, with 17 bases in between. This CDR3 region has 17 residues. The CDR3, as DNA: TGCGCCAGCAGCTTGGCCCTTGGGTCCCCGGGTACAGATACGCAGTATTTT. This sequence encodes CASSLALGSPGTDTQYF.

The V and J genes are TRBV27 and TRBJ1-1, with D possibly TRBD1 on 5 matching bases. Trimming removed 6 bases from V and 14 bases from J, with 25 bases in between. CDR1 and CDR2 (germline): MNHEY, SMNVEV (reference sequence). This CDR3 comprises 14 residues. The DNA for the CDR3 is TGTGCCAGCAGCCCCTGGAGGGATCGGGGCGTGCGGTTCTTT. Translation: CASSPWRDRGVRFF.

The chain is built from TRBV12-3 or TRBV12-4 and TRBJ2-7; 9 positions match TRBD1. With 6 bases clipped from V and 7 bases from J, the junction kept 4 bases outside the gene matches. The CDR3 is made up of 12 amino acids. The CDR3 is CASRQGASEQYF. The CDR3, as DNA: TGTGCCAGCAGACAGGGGGCTAGTGAGCAGTACTTC.

This clonotype occurred a few times. The rearrangement links TRBV24-1 to TRBJ2-1, with TRBD2 matching over 7 bases. CDR1 and CDR2 (germline): KGHDR, SFDVKD. V was clipped by 5 bases and J by 7 bases; unmatched bases: 10. CDR3 length: 15 residues. The CDR3 DNA sequence: TGTGCCACCAGTGTGTTAGGCGGGAGCGGGAATGAGCAGTTCTTC. Its translation: CATSVLGGSGNEQFF.

The rearrangement links TRBV12-3 or TRBV12-4 to TRBJ1-1; maybe TRBD1 (5 bases). V dropped 6 bases and J dropped 1 base, with 15 bases sitting between them. The CDR3 sequence is 15 residues long. The CDR3 bases are TGTGCCAGCAGCTCCCCGGGACGGACGAACACTGAAGCTTTCTTT. This translates into CASSSPGRTNTEAFF.

A few counts support this clonotype. The CDR3 here is CASRLTGGTGELFF. The DNA of the CDR3 is TGTGCCAGCCGACTCACAGGGGGCACCGGGGAGCTGTTTTTT. The chain links TRBV7-8 to TRBJ2-2, with 8 bases aligning to TRBD1. Germline values: CDR1 SGHVS, CDR2 FQNEAQ. V lost 8 bases to trimming and J lost 4 bases; unmatched junction nucleotides: 6. This CDR3 is built from 14 residues. Looking up the rest from reference TRBV7-8 and TRBJ2-2 gives the full variable domain: GAGVSQSPRYKVAKRGQDVALRCDPISGHVSLFWYQQALGQGPEFLTYFQNEAQLDKSGLPSDRFFAERPEGSVSTLKIQRTQQEDSAVYLCASRLTGGTGELFFGEGSRLTVL.

There are a few counts of this clonotype. The J gene is TRBJ2-7, the V gene TRBV6-1; 9 nucleotides agree with TRBD1. The junction had 4 bases not matched to a gene; V was cut back by 3 bases and J by 1 base. CDR3 length: 15 amino acids. Germline V gives CDR1 MNHNS, CDR2 SASEGT. The CDR3 DNA reads TGTGCCAGCAGTGAGAGGGGGACAGGGTCCTACGAGCAGTACTTC. This encodes CASSERGTGSYEQYF.

V gene TRBV7-2 combines with J gene TRBJ2-5, with D tentatively TRBD1 (6 bases). The ends were cut back, 5 bases at V and 3 bases at J, with 13 bases in the middle. The germline gives CDR1 SGHTA, CDR2 FQGNSA. This CDR3 spans 14 amino acids. The CDR3 loop reads CASSRSGVKETQYF. The DNA for the CDR3 is TGTGCCAGCAGCCGTTCAGGGGTTAAAGAGACCCAGTACTTC.

In DNA form, the CDR3 reads TGTGCCAGCAGCTTTACTCGGGGGCCGAACACCGGGGAGCTGTTTTTT. Translating it yields CASSFTRGPNTGELFF. The chain uses TRBV7-6 and TRBJ2-2, with D perhaps given as TRBD1 or TRBD2 (6 bases each). With 3 bases removed from V and 0 bases from J, the gap between germline ends came to 11 bases. This CDR3 is 16 amino acids long. Per germline, CDR1 SGHVS and CDR2 FNYEAQ.

This clonotype was found many times. The chain carries TRBV5-1 and TRBJ2-7, with a tentative D call TRBD2 (7 bases). This CDR3 has 15 amino acids. Germline V CDR1 and CDR2: SGHRS, YFSETQ. Between the trimmed V and J ends, which lost 0 bases and 1 base, there was a span of 11 bases. The CDR3 DNA follows: TGCGCCAGCAGCTTGGTAGGGGGGGGGTCCTACGAGCAGTACTTC. Its protein product is CASSLVGGGSYEQYF. Full variable domain (rest looked up from reference TRBV5-1 and TRBJ2-7): KAGVTQTPRYLIKTRGQQVTLSCSPISGHRSVSWYQQTPGQGLQFLFEYFSETQRNKGNFPGRFSGRQFSNSRSEMNVSTLELGDSALYLCASSLVGGGSYEQYFGPGTRLTVT.

This clonotype turned up a few times. The chain joins TRBV7-2 to TRBJ2-1; D gene unclear. Trimming stripped 0 bases from V and 10 bases from J, with 10 bases between. The germline V gene has CDR1 SGHTA and CDR2 FQGNSA. CDR3 length: 13 amino acids. Here the CDR3 reads CASSLARRQEQFF. Here the CDR3 DNA reads TGTGCCAGCAGCTTAGCGCGGCGTCAAGAGCAGTTCTTC.

This clonotype has a handful of counts. The chain uses TRBV5-1 and TRBJ2-5; 10 bases agree with TRBD2. Germline CDR1 reads SGHRS; CDR2 reads YFSETQ. V shed 4 bases, J shed 3 bases, and the junction held 9 bases outside the gene matches. The CDR3 loop spans 16 amino acids. This chain's CDR3 is CASSTPGLATKETQYF. The CDR3 nucleotides are TGCGCCAGCAGCACACCGGGACTAGCGACAAAAGAGACCCAGTACTTC.

CDR3 sequence: CASSSTPGVMNTEAFF. Here the CDR3 DNA reads TGTGCCAGCAGTTCAACCCCCGGGGTGATGAACACTGAAGCTTTCTTT. The chain links TRBV12-3 or TRBV12-4 to TRBJ1-1; no clear D gene. This CDR3 has 16 amino acids. Deletions cut 4 bases from V and 0 bases from J, with 15 bases between.

The rearrangement uses TRBV3-1 and TRBJ2-5; TRBD2 might be the D (6 bases). Germline V gene lookup returns CDR1 LGHDT and CDR2 YNNKEL (reference sequence). V was trimmed by 4 bases and J by 4 bases, leaving 16 bases between them. The length of the CDR3 is 15 residues. CDR3 nucleotides: TGTGCCAGCAGCCGAAGGGCCGCGGAGGGAGAGACCCAGTACTTC. Its translation: CASSRRAAEGETQYF.

This sequence joins TRBV7-8 and TRBJ2-5; D is ambiguous. V shed 6 bases and J shed 2 bases, with 10 bases lying between them. The germline V gene has CDR1 SGHVS and CDR2 FQNEAQ. The CDR3 extends over 13 amino acids. The DNA of the CDR3 is TGTGCCAGCAGTAACAGAATACAAGAGACCCAGTACTTC. Translated, it gives CASSNRIQETQYF.

CDR3: CASSFLQGAYNEQFF. The CDR3 nucleotides are TGTGCCAGCAGTTTTTTGCAGGGGGCCTACAATGAGCAGTTCTTC. The J gene is TRBJ2-1, the V gene TRBV28, with 7 bases identical to TRBD1. CDR3 length: 15 amino acids. Per germline, CDR1 MDHEN and CDR2 SYDVKM. The J segment lost 2 bases and the V segment lost 3 bases, leaving 4 bases of the junction unmatched. Drawing the rest from reference TRBV28 and TRBJ2-1, the complete variable domain is DVKVTQSSRYLVKRTGEKVFLECVQDMDHENMFWYRQDPGLGLRLIYFSYDVKMKEKGDIPEGYSVSREKKERFSLILESASTNQTSMYLCASSFLQGAYNEQFFGPGTRLTVL.

This clonotype was seen a handful of times. This chain joins TRBV3-1 and TRBJ1-2; D is unresolved. Germline V gives CDR1 LGHDT, CDR2 YNNKEL (reference sequence). Trimming removed 4 bases from V and 5 bases from J, with 14 bases in between. The CDR3 spans 14 residues. The CDR3 region has the DNA TGTGCCAGCAGCCCCGGGCGGGGTTCTTATGGCTACACCTTC. It codes for CASSPGRGSYGYTF.

This clonotype was seen a handful of times. The chain carries TRBV4-1 and TRBJ2-5; 8 bases are shared with TRBD1. Germline V lookup: CDR1 MGHRA, CDR2 YSYEKL. V gave up 4 bases and J gave up 2 bases; unmatched junction bases: 3. The CDR3 loop spans 14 amino acids. The CDR3 coding sequence is TGCGCCAGCAGCCCTTGGGACAGGCAAGAGACCCAGTACTTC. It encodes CASSPWDRQETQYF.

This clonotype was seen a single time. The CDR3 region has the DNA TGTGCCAGCTCACCACCGGGCAGACCCTCTTACGAGCAGTACTTC. It codes for CASSPPGRPSYEQYF. The chain employs TRBV18 and TRBJ2-7, with D unresolved. Germline loops: CDR1 KGHSH, CDR2 LQKENI. The CDR3 loop spans 15 amino acids. Trimming left V 0 bases short and J 4 bases short, with 13 bases between.

This clonotype turned up a few times. The chain combines TRBV5-1 with TRBJ2-1; TRBD2 matches at 9 bases. With 5 bases clipped from V and 6 bases from J, the junction kept 9 bases outside the gene matches. The length of the CDR3 is 15 residues. Germline V gene data show CDR1 as SGHRS and CDR2 as YFSETQ. CDR3 sequence (DNA): TGCGCCAGCAGTACAGACGTAGCGGGGGCCAATGAGCAGTTCTTC. Encoded protein: CASSTDVAGANEQFF.

This chain uses TRBV5-1 with TRBJ2-7; 9 positions agree with TRBD1. Germline V gene lookup returns CDR1 SGHRS and CDR2 YFSETQ. Trimming removed 1 base from V and 6 bases from J; junction bases left unmatched: 8. The length of the CDR3 is 15 residues. As DNA, the CDR3 is TGCGCCAGCAGCTTGTTCCCGGGACAGGGATCCGAGCAGTACTTC. As protein: CASSLFPGQGSEQYF. Together with reference TRBV5-1 and TRBJ2-7, the CDR3 gives the full variable domain: KAGVTQTPRYLIKTRGQQVTLSCSPISGHRSVSWYQQTPGQGLQFLFEYFSETQRNKGNFPGRFSGRQFSNSRSEMNVSTLELGDSALYLCASSLFPGQGSEQYFGPGTRLTVT.

The V gene is TRBV7-9, the J gene TRBJ2-2; D ambiguous. The CDR3 is 12 amino acids. The ends were cut back, 5 bases at V and 5 bases at J, with 6 bases in the middle. Germline CDR1 and CDR2: SEHNR and FQNEAQ (reference sequence). The CDR3 region is CASSHQTGELFF. CDR3 bases: TGTGCCAGCAGCCATCAGACCGGGGAGCTGTTTTTT.

This clonotype was recorded at least ten times. In DNA, the CDR3 is TGCGCCAGCAGCTTGGGGGACACCTCCTACAATGAGCAGTTCTTC. This sequence encodes CASSLGDTSYNEQFF. The chain carries TRBV5-1 and TRBJ2-1; TRBD1 might be the D (6 bases). The germline V gene has CDR1 SGHRS and CDR2 YFSETQ. The CDR3 has 15 amino acids. Trimming cost V 0 bases and J 0 bases, with 7 bases left between them.

Only a few counts were recorded for this clonotype. This chain joins TRBV4-2 and TRBJ2-1; TRBD2 agrees at 9 bases. CDR3 size: 19 residues. V shed 1 base, J shed 3 bases, and the junction held 13 bases outside the gene matches. Looked up from germline, CDR1 is LGHNA and CDR2 is YNFKEQ. CDR3 coding DNA: TGTGCCAGCAGCCAAGGAAGGGCGAGAGCGGGGGGTCACTACAATGAGCAGTTCTTC. As protein: CASSQGRARAGGHYNEQFF.

This chain connects TRBV20-1 to TRBJ2-1; D may be TRBD2 (6 bases). Germline V lookup: CDR1 DFQATT, CDR2 SNEGSKA (reference sequence). The CDR3 length is 15 residues. V shed 3 bases and J shed 1 base, with 13 bases lying between them. CDR3 coding DNA: TGCAGTGCTAGGGGACTGAGATTATCCTACAATGAGCAGTTCTTC. Protein: CSARGLRLSYNEQFF.